This T cell receptor (beta chain) originates from a study of cytomegalovirus exposure and HLA in healthy donors. Study-level results: Sequencing depth across donors, presence/absence analyses assumed, was roughly uniform.

V was pared by 1 base and J by 1 base, with 14 bases between. From germline, CDR1 is SGHRS and CDR2 YFSETQ. The length of the CDR3 is 17 residues. Vbeta (60) and Jbeta (13) primers were used in the PCR. The repertoire was sequenced with immunoSEQ multiplex PCR; TCRdb's copy has only in-frame clones and lacks some. Of over 150,000 clones in the sample, 80% to 85% are singletons; the top ten hold 2.2%. On this clone: Antigen unknown.

The sequenced sample was PBMCs. The TCR originated in a woman aged 25 to 45 in good health and CMV-seronegative. The chain has TRBV5-1 and TRBJ2-2; perhaps TRBD1 as D (5 bases). This chain's CDR3 is CASSLTGLPRNTGELFF. The CDR3 DNA reads TGCGCCAGCAGCTTGACAGGCTTACCTCGGAACACCGGGGAGCTGTTTTTT. Full variable domain (outside the CDR3, taken from reference TRBV5-1 and TRBJ2-2): KAGVTQTPRYLIKTRGQQVTLSCSPISGHRSVSWYQQTPGQGLQFLFEYFSETQRNKGNFPGRFSGRQFSNSRSEMNVSTLELGDSALYLCASSLTGLPRNTGELFFGEGSRLTVL.